Presented here are 32 T cell receptor beta chains from one specimen sequenced in a study of cytomegalovirus exposure and HLA in healthy donors (dated by TCRdb to 2015 to 2018). The library was produced with the immunoSEQ multiplex PCR assay. For the multiplex PCR, a mixture combining 60 forward primers for TCR Vbeta segments and 13 reverse primers for TCR Jbeta segments was used. TCRdb obtained this table from immuneACCESS and retained in-frame rearrangements with V and J assigned. These tables miss some clones; where compared with another copy, unresolved V genes account for less than half of the shortfall, and the remainder is unexplained. Here the sample has around 110,000 clones; around 81% occur a single time. Of the sample, 3% to 5% is held by the ten largest clones. Material for sequencing was PBMCs. The receptors shown here come from a woman under 40 in good health and CMV-seronegative.

This clone was recorded a few times. In nucleotides, the CDR3 is TGCGCCAGCAGTAGCGGGAGTGGGGTTAAAGAGACCCAGTACTTC. It is translated as CASSSGSGVKETQYF. The chain uses TRBV5-1 and TRBJ2-5; TRBD2 agrees at 9 bases. Trimming removed 5 bases from V and 3 bases from J; junction bases left unmatched: 8. Germline CDR1 and CDR2: SGHRS and YFSETQ. The CDR3 runs 15 residues.

The V gene is TRBV2, the J gene TRBJ2-3, with a possible D match to TRBD1 (6 bases). V lost 4 bases and J 1 base, leaving 12 bases between the germline ends. Germline lookup yields CDR1 SNHLY and CDR2 FYNNEI. This CDR3 spans 15 amino acids. The CDR3: CASSGGPMGTDTQYF. As DNA, the CDR3 is TGTGCCAGCAGTGGGGGGCCCATGGGCACAGATACGCAGTATTTT.

The chain carries TRBV7-2 and TRBJ2-7; 10 bases are a match to TRBD2. Per germline, CDR1 SGHTA and CDR2 FQGNSA. The CDR3 is 16 residues long. Losses at the gene ends were 3 bases for V and 0 bases for J; bases not matched to a gene: 5. CDR3 nucleotides: TGTGCCAGCAGCTTCCTAGCGGGAGCCAACTCCTACGAGCAGTACTTC. Its protein product is CASSFLAGANSYEQYF. Full variable domain (outside the CDR3, taken from reference TRBV7-2 and TRBJ2-7): GAGVSQSPSNKVTEKGKDVELRCDPISGHTALYWYRQSLGQGLEFLIYFQGNSAPDKSGLPSDRFSAERTGGSVSTLTIQRTQQEDSAVYLCASSFLAGANSYEQYFGPGTRLTVT.

The sample holds one count of this clone. The chain is built from TRBV15 and TRBJ2-1; 9 bases match TRBD2. The V gene end was trimmed by 0 bases and the J gene end by 7 bases; junction bases not matched to a gene: 13. This CDR3 spans 18 amino acids. CDR1 is LNHNV, CDR2 YYDKDF, per germline (reference sequence). The chain's CDR3 is CATSRDHPSGVASNEQFF. The CDR3 DNA reads as TGTGCCACCAGCAGAGATCATCCTAGCGGGGTTGCTTCGAATGAGCAGTTCTTC.

In the case of this clone: Germline is not matched at one junction end, which may reflect a read error. This sequence joins TRBV27 and TRBJ2-3; D is possibly TRBD2 (5 bases). This CDR3 has 11 residues. Germline loops: CDR1 MNHEY, CDR2 SMNVEV (reference sequence). DNA of the CDR3: TGTGCCAGCATTTATATAGAGGACGGACTTTTT. Protein product: CASIYIEDGLF.

The V and J genes are TRBV11-2 and TRBJ2-1, with TRBD2 matching over 13 bases. The germline V gene encodes CDR1 SGHAT and CDR2 FQNNGV. This CDR3 is built from 18 residues. J was trimmed by 1 base and V by 5 bases; bases with no gene match: 8. The CDR3 reads CASSRGLAGDFSYNEQFF. DNA for the CDR3: TGTGCCAGCAGCCGCGGACTAGCGGGAGATTTTTCCTACAATGAGCAGTTCTTC.

This clone was seen a few times. The chain uses TRBV15 and TRBJ2-3, with D possibly TRBD2 on 6 matching bases. Looked up from germline, CDR1 is LNHNV and CDR2 is YYDKDF (reference sequence). V was shortened by 1 base and J by 1 base, with 15 bases between the two germline ends. The CDR3 runs 17 residues. The CDR3: CATSRVRTGRGTDTQYF. CDR3 DNA sequence: TGTGCCACCAGCAGAGTCAGGACCGGGAGAGGCACAGATACGCAGTATTTT.

This clone was detected a few times. V gene TRBV5-1 combines with J gene TRBJ2-4; 7 nucleotides match TRBD1. The trim removed 4 bases at V and 8 bases at J, leaving 6 bases unmatched. The germline V gene encodes CDR1 SGHRS and CDR2 YFSETQ. The CDR3 runs to 13 residues. The CDR3: CASSPQGTDIQYF. CDR3 sequence (DNA): TGCGCCAGCAGCCCACAGGGGACGGACATTCAGTACTTC.

This chain links TRBV28 with TRBJ2-3; 10 positions match TRBD2. The CDR3 loop spans 15 amino acids. V trimming: 6 bases; J trimming: 6 bases; junction bases outside the gene matches: 9. Per germline, CDR1 MDHEN and CDR2 SYDVKM. The CDR3 DNA follows: TGTGCCAGCAGCCTACTAGCGGGGAGAGGTGATACGCAGTATTTT. It is translated as CASSLLAGRGDTQYF.

The genes are TRBV9 and TRBJ2-5; D not certain. CDR1 is SGDLS, CDR2 YYNGEE, per germline. The germline V and J ends were trimmed by 2 bases and 5 bases, with 10 bases remaining between them. The CDR3 loop spans 13 amino acids. The chain's CDR3 is CASSVAFRETQYF. The CDR3 DNA is TGTGCCAGCAGCGTCGCCTTCCGGGAGACCCAGTACTTC.

The genes are TRBV13 and TRBJ2-1; 13 bases match TRBD2. With 4 bases clipped from V and 8 bases from J, the junction kept 5 bases outside the gene matches. The CDR3 runs to 15 residues. Germline CDR1 is PRHDT and CDR2 is FYEKMQ (reference sequence). The CDR3 nucleotides are TGTGCCAGCAGCTCCCGGACTAGCGGGAGCGATGAGCAGTTCTTC. Translated, it gives CASSSRTSGSDEQFF.

Only one count was recorded for this clone. This chain connects TRBV29-1 to TRBJ1-1; D remains unclear. Germline V gene data show CDR1 as SQVTM and CDR2 as ANQGSEA. V shed 0 bases and J shed 5 bases, with 19 bases lying between them. The CDR3 consists of 16 residues. CDR3 protein: CSVEDRRTPGGTEAFF. CDR3 nucleotide sequence: TGCAGCGTTGAAGATAGGCGGACTCCTGGAGGTACTGAAGCTTTCTTT.

Details on this clone: This specimen includes other DNA sequences encoding the same CDR3. The chain uses TRBV2 and TRBJ1-1; 8 bases align to TRBD1. The germline V gene has CDR1 SNHLY and CDR2 FYNNEI. This CDR3 has 14 residues. The junction had 3 bases not matched to a gene; V was cut back by 3 bases and J by 3 bases. The CDR3 nucleotides read TGTGCCAGCAGTGATGACAGGGGAGACACTGAAGCTTTCTTT. Translated: CASSDDRGDTEAFF.

This clone was counted a few times. The chain links TRBV7-9 to TRBJ2-4, with 8 bases identical to TRBD2. Germline V gene sequence: CDR1 SEHNR, CDR2 FQNEAQ (reference sequence). J was trimmed by 0 bases and V by 1 base; bases with no gene match: 2. The CDR3 runs to 16 residues. CDR3 loop: CASSLVSGTAKNIQYF. The CDR3, as DNA: TGTGCCAGCAGCTTAGTTAGCGGGACAGCCAAAAACATTCAGTACTTC.

The chain uses TRBV12-5 and TRBJ2-3; the match to TRBD2 covers 16 bases. Germline assignment: CDR1 LGHNT and CDR2 FRNRAP. V shed 5 bases, J shed 2 bases, and the junction held 10 bases outside the gene matches. The length of the CDR3 is 19 residues. The CDR3 spells CASGPDPGTSGRDTDTQYF. CDR3 nucleotides: TGTGCTAGTGGTCCAGATCCCGGGACTAGCGGGAGGGACACAGATACGCAGTATTTT.

The V call is TRBV20-1, the J call TRBJ1-1; D is ambiguous. V was shortened by 5 bases and J by 1 base, with 5 bases between the two germline ends. The germline V gene encodes CDR1 DFQATT and CDR2 SNEGSKA (reference sequence). CDR3 length: 11 amino acids. The CDR3 DNA sequence: TGCAGTGCTCTAGGGAACACTGAAGCTTTCTTT. It codes for CSALGNTEAFF.

J is TRBJ2-1 and V is TRBV6-5; TRBD2 matches at 8 bases. There are 15 residues in the CDR3. Germline V gene lookup returns CDR1 MNHEY and CDR2 SVGAGI. V gave up 8 bases and J gave up 5 bases; unmatched junction bases: 11. The CDR3 loop reads CASAKSGSLHNEQFF. CDR3 nucleotide sequence: TGTGCCAGCGCGAAGAGCGGGAGTCTCCACAATGAGCAGTTCTTC.

The chain employs TRBV7-2 and TRBJ1-5, with TRBD1 identical over 8 bases. Germline V gene sequence: CDR1 SGHTA, CDR2 FQGNSA. The CDR3 extends over 14 amino acids. The J segment lost 5 bases and the V segment lost 5 bases, leaving 5 bases of the junction unmatched. The CDR3 sequence: CASSIRQGHQPQHF. DNA of the CDR3: TGTGCCAGCAGCATAAGACAGGGGCATCAGCCCCAGCATTTT. The full variable domain, rest sourced from reference TRBV7-2 and TRBJ1-5, is GAGVSQSPSNKVTEKGKDVELRCDPISGHTALYWYRQSLGQGLEFLIYFQGNSAPDKSGLPSDRFSAERTGGSVSTLTIQRTQQEDSAVYLCASSIRQGHQPQHFGDGTRLSIL.

This clone has ten or more counts. The J gene is TRBJ2-1, the V gene TRBV6-1, with 11 nucleotides matching TRBD2. The CDR3 totals 14 residues. V shed 4 bases, J shed 7 bases, and the junction held 3 bases outside the gene matches. Germline V gives CDR1 MNHNS, CDR2 SASEGT. DNA of the CDR3: TGTGCCAGCAGTGGACTAGCGGGGTCAAATGAGCAGTTCTTC. It is translated as CASSGLAGSNEQFF.

V usage is TRBV28 and J usage is TRBJ2-5; 7 nucleotides match TRBD1. V lost 5 bases to trimming and J lost 3 bases; unmatched junction nucleotides: 6. This CDR3 is built from 14 residues. Germline V gives CDR1 MDHEN, CDR2 SYDVKM. CDR3 DNA sequence: TGTGCCAGCAGTCCAGGGACAGACGAAGAGACCCAGTACTTC. This translates into CASSPGTDEETQYF.

The genes are TRBV28 and TRBJ2-7; 9 nucleotides agree with TRBD2. This CDR3 comprises 15 residues. Germline assignment: CDR1 MDHEN and CDR2 SYDVKM. The trim removed 2 bases at V and 5 bases at J, leaving 7 bases unmatched. CDR3 sequence: CASSLGLAQFNEQYF. The CDR3, as DNA: TGTGCCAGCAGTTTAGGACTAGCGCAATTCAACGAGCAGTACTTC.

This chain links TRBV4-3 with TRBJ2-5; 7 bases align to TRBD2. The DNA matches TRBJ2-7 better at its end, which makes the J call doubtful. The germline gives CDR1 LGHNA, CDR2 YSLEER. This CDR3 comprises 15 residues. The CDR3 region is CASRPHSGTTYEQYF. In nucleotides, the CDR3 is TGCGCCAGCAGACCCCACAGCGGGACTACCTACGAGCAGTACTTC.

V is TRBV10-3 and J is TRBJ1-4, with 9 bases fitting TRBD1. V lost 6 bases and J lost 8; bases outside the gene matches: 7. CDR1 and CDR2 from the germline V gene are ENHRY and SYGVKD. The length of the CDR3 is 14 residues. Here the CDR3 DNA reads TGTGCCATCAGCTTGGACAGGGGAGGCGAAAAACTGTTTTTT. Translating gives CAISLDRGGEKLFF.

The CDR3 sequence is CASSRGPQGIRTNEKLFF. DNA of the CDR3: TGTGCCAGCAGCCGCGGCCCACAGGGAATAAGGACTAATGAAAAACTGTTTTTT. The chain is built from TRBV14 and TRBJ1-4; D perhaps matches TRBD1 (6 bases). The V gene's germline CDR1 is SGHDN and CDR2 FVKESK. The CDR3 is made up of 18 amino acids. Trimming took 4 bases from V and 2 from J, leaving 20 bases between them.

V usage is TRBV7-2 and J usage is TRBJ2-7, with D maybe TRBD2 (6 bases). This CDR3 contains 14 residues. Germline V gene data show CDR1 as SGHTA and CDR2 as FQGNSA. V shed 5 bases and J shed 4 bases, with 15 bases lying between them. For the CDR3, the DNA is TGTGCCAGCAGCCCTATAGCGGTTGGTTACGAGCAGTACTTC. It is translated as CASSPIAVGYEQYF.

V gene TRBV6-5 combines with J gene TRBJ2-7, with D maybe TRBD2 (5 bases). V shed 2 bases and J shed 0 bases, with 14 bases lying between them. The germline V gene encodes CDR1 MNHEY and CDR2 SVGAGI. CDR3 size: 16 residues. For the CDR3, the DNA is TGTGCCAGCAGTTACGGGCAAAGCGGATCCTCCTACGAGCAGTACTTC. This encodes CASSYGQSGSSYEQYF.

This sequence joins TRBV28 and TRBJ1-2; TRBD1 might be the D (5 bases). Germline V gives CDR1 MDHEN, CDR2 SYDVKM. The CDR3 consists of 13 residues. V was clipped by 7 bases and J by 8 bases, with 17 bases between them. CDR3 in amino acids: CASTQITGGGYTF. Written as DNA, the CDR3 is TGTGCCAGCACACAAATCACCGGGGGGGGCTACACCTTC.

The chain links TRBV5-6 to TRBJ2-3; 9 nucleotides agree with TRBD2. The CDR3 is made up of 18 amino acids. J lost 5 bases, V lost 0 bases, and 13 bases had no gene match. Germline values: CDR1 SGHDT, CDR2 YYEEEE. The CDR3 sequence is CASSLVAVAGGPIDTQYF. The CDR3 DNA sequence: TGTGCCAGCAGCTTGGTAGCGGTGGCGGGAGGGCCTATAGATACGCAGTATTTT.

This clone was picked up one time. The chain carries TRBV6-1 and TRBJ2-5; 9 bases map to TRBD1. Germline CDR1 and CDR2: MNHNS and SASEGT. V was clipped by 4 bases and J by 5 bases; unmatched bases: 8. The CDR3 is made up of 15 amino acids. The chain's CDR3 is CASSGHRGQDETQYF. The DNA for the CDR3 is TGTGCCAGCAGTGGCCACAGGGGGCAGGATGAGACCCAGTACTTC.

This clone turned up a few times. This chain connects TRBV5-1 to TRBJ2-3; 13 bases map to TRBD2. V shed 2 bases, J shed 0 bases, and the junction held 9 bases outside the gene matches. Germline V lookup: CDR1 SGHRS, CDR2 YFSETQ. The CDR3 has 19 residues. The chain's CDR3 is CASSFLGLAGAPSTDTQYF. In DNA, the CDR3 is TGCGCCAGCAGCTTCCTAGGACTAGCGGGAGCGCCTAGCACAGATACGCAGTATTTT.

The chain uses TRBV5-8 and TRBJ2-3; 7 bases are a match to TRBD1. CDR1 is SGHTS and CDR2 is YDEGEE in the germline V gene. CDR3 length equals 17 residues. V was pared by 4 bases and J by 0 bases, with 11 bases of the junction left unmatched. DNA for the CDR3: TGTGCCAGCAGCACCCCGGGACAGAGCTTTAGCACAGATACGCAGTATTTT. Amino acid sequence: CASSTPGQSFSTDTQYF.

V usage is TRBV6-1 and J usage is TRBJ1-1, with TRBD1 matching 10 bases. CDR1 and CDR2 (germline): MNHNS, SASEGT. The ends lost 5 bases at V and 8 bases at J; junction bases unmatched: 5. The CDR3 is 13 residues long. Here the CDR3 DNA reads TGTGCCAGCAGTTGGGACAGGGGTGACGAAGCTTTCTTT. This gives the protein CASSWDRGDEAFF.